A selection of T cell receptor beta chains follows, all from one sample in a study of T cell responses to AZD1222 COVID-19 vaccine. Assay used: immunoSEQ multiplex PCR; TCRdb lists only in-frame clones, some missing. The data hold 72,000 or so clones, with about 85% observed a single time. The material sequenced was peripheral blood, taken on day 0 of AZD1222 vaccination. These receptor sequences come from an adult in good health. Each CDR3 is given with its conserved first and last residue. The D gene is left open where the match is weak. Size is omitted from some rows. Given values are once, few, many or a class for expanded clones.

clone_size	v_call	j_call	cdr3_length	d_call	cdr3_nt	cdr3_aa
NA	TRBV4-1	TRBJ1-5	14	TRBD1	TGCGCCAGCAGCCATAGACAGGGTAATCAGCCCCAGCATTTT	CASSHRQGNQPQHF
NA	TRBV10-3	TRBJ1-3	12	NA	TGTGCCATAGGGGTATCTGGAAACACCATATATTTT	CAIGVSGNTIYF
NA	TRBV20-1	TRBJ1-2	11	NA	TGCAGTGCCCACGGGGGGTATGGCTACACCTTC	CSAHGGYGYTF
NA	TRBV6-2/TRBV6-3	TRBJ2-7	14	TRBD2	TGTGCCAGCAGTTACGTTGCGGGGGCCTACGAGCAGTACTTC	CASSYVAGAYEQYF
few	TRBV7-8	TRBJ1-1	14	NA	TGTGCCAGCAGCCCCCTCTACTCGAACACTGAAGCTTTCTTT	CASSPLYSNTEAFF
NA	TRBV4-1	TRBJ1-2	14	NA	TGCGCCAGCAGCCAAGACCAGGCAGTGATCGGCTACACCTTC	CASSQDQAVIGYTF
NA	TRBV19	TRBJ1-5	16	NA	TGTGCCAGTAGTATAGATCTATGGGGGGGCAATCAGCCCCAGCATTTT	CASSIDLWGGNQPQHF
NA	TRBV27	TRBJ2-1	14	NA	TGTGCCAGCAGTTACGCGGGACAGTGGGATGAGCAGTTCTTC	CASSYAGQWDEQFF
NA	TRBV6-5	TRBJ1-1	11	NA	TGTGCCAGCAGATTGACAGTTGAAGCTTTCTTT	CASRLTVEAFF
NA	TRBV9	TRBJ2-3	15	TRBD1	TGTGCCAGCAGCGGACAGGGGGCCCGAACAGATACGCAGTATTTT	CASSGQGARTDTQYF
NA	TRBV6-2/TRBV6-3	TRBJ1-2	14	NA	TGTGCCAGCAGTTACTCGGGCAGGGAAGCTGGCTACACCTTC	CASSYSGREAGYTF
NA	TRBV11-3	TRBJ2-3	15	NA	TGTGCCAGCAGCTTAGTGGGGGGGCTACAGAATACGCAGTATTTT	CASSLVGGLQNTQYF
NA	TRBV7-6	TRBJ2-2	19	NA	TGTGCCAGCAGCCACACGGATAATAGCGGACCTCTAAACACCGGGGAGCTGTTTTTT	CASSHTDNSGPLNTGELFF
NA	TRBV28	TRBJ2-2	17	TRBD2	TGTGCCAGCAGTCCGGCTCGAGCAGCGGGAGACACCGGGGAGCTGTTTTTT	CASSPARAAGDTGELFF
NA	TRBV6-5	TRBJ1-3	12	NA	TGTGCCAGCAGCACACTCCGAAACACCATATATTTT	CASSTLRNTIYF
NA	TRBV5-4	TRBJ2-7	15	TRBD2	TGTGCCAGCAGTCCCGGACTAGCGGGGATCTACGAGCAGTACTTC	CASSPGLAGIYEQYF
NA	TRBV30	TRBJ1-2	12	NA	TGTGCCTGGGACCTAAATGGAGGTGGCTACACCTTC	CAWDLNGGGYTF
NA	TRBV7-2	TRBJ2-3	17	NA	TGTGCCAGCAGCTTAATCGCAGGGCGGGTTAGCACAGATACGCAGTATTTT	CASSLIAGRVSTDTQYF
NA	TRBV6-2/TRBV6-3	TRBJ2-7	17	TRBD2	TGTGCCAGCAGTTACGGCCCCTCAGCGGGAGGGCCGAGCGAGCAGTACTTC	CASSYGPSAGGPSEQYF
once	TRBV7-9	TRBJ1-1	16	TRBD1	TGTGCCAGCAGCATTTCGACAGGGGCCACCAACACTGAAGCTTTCTTT	CASSISTGATNTEAFF
NA	TRBV7-3	TRBJ1-1	13	NA	TGTGCCAGCAGCCTTGCGGGGGACACTGAAGCTTTCTTT	CASSLAGDTEAFF
NA	TRBV6-6	TRBJ2-1	16	NA	TGTGCCAGCAGTTATTCGCCTCTAGCGTCCGGTTATGAGCAGTTCTTC	CASSYSPLASGYEQFF
NA	TRBV7-2	TRBJ1-5	12	NA	TGTGCCAGCAGCTTTAGCAATCAGCCCCAGCATTTT	CASSFSNQPQHF
NA	TRBV29-1	TRBJ1-4	14	NA	TGCAGCGTTGGCGAGGGGTTAGCTAATGAAAAACTGTTTTTT	CSVGEGLANEKLFF
NA	TRBV28	TRBJ1-2	17	NA	TGTGCCAGCAGTCCATCTAAGGCCTGGGGGCGAGTCTATGGCTACACCTTC	CASSPSKAWGRVYGYTF
NA	TRBV5-6	TRBJ1-2	12	NA	TGTGCCAGCAGCCTGCCCGGGAGAGGCTACACCTTC	CASSLPGRGYTF
NA	TRBV3-1/TRBV3-2	TRBJ2-7	14	NA	TGTGCCAGCAGCCAAATCGGATGCTCCTACGAGCAGTACTTC	CASSQIGCSYEQYF
NA	TRBV10-3	TRBJ1-2	14	NA	TGTGCCATCAGTGAGTCTGGGACGTCGTATGGCTACACCTTC	CAISESGTSYGYTF
NA	TRBV5-4	TRBJ2-6	17	TRBD1	TGTGCCAGCAGCCCCGGACAGGGGAGCTCTGGGGCCAACGTCCTGACTTTC	CASSPGQGSSGANVLTF
NA	TRBV2	TRBJ1-2	14	NA	TGTGCCAGCAGTGAAGCCGCGAGAATATATGGCTACACCTTC	CASSEAARIYGYTF
NA	TRBV27	TRBJ2-1	14	NA	NA	CASSFGQGSTGEFF
NA	TRBV5-4	TRBJ1-1	12	NA	TGTGCCAGCAGCTTGGGCCGGACTGAAGCTTTCTTT	CASSLGRTEAFF
NA	TRBV19	TRBJ2-1	15	TRBD2	TGTGCCAGTAGTATAATACCTAGCGGGAGGTATGAGCAGTTCTTC	CASSIIPSGRYEQFF
NA	TRBV6-5	TRBJ1-2	14	TRBD1	TGTGCCAGCAGTTACTCAGGACAGGGAAATGGCTACACCTTC	CASSYSGQGNGYTF
NA	TRBV6-2/TRBV6-3	TRBJ2-7	15	NA	TGTGCCAGCAGTTTCAGGAATAAGGCGAGGCACGAGCAGTACTTC	CASSFRNKARHEQYF
NA	TRBV7-2	TRBJ1-4	16	NA	TGTGCCAGCAGCCTCAGGTCGGGGATCGGTAATGAAAAACTGTTTTTT	CASSLRSGIGNEKLFF
NA	TRBV7-2	TRBJ1-6	16	NA	TGTGCCAGCAGCGCCACGTACCAGGCACCCAATTCACCCCTCCACTTT	CASSATYQAPNSPLHF
NA	TRBV24-1	TRBJ1-4	13	NA	TGTGCCACCGAAGGAGGGCCTAATGAAAAACTGTTTTTT	CATEGGPNEKLFF
NA	TRBV12-3/TRBV12-4	TRBJ1-1	12	NA	TGTGCCAGCAGCCGGACAGCTTCTGGAGCTTTCTTT	CASSRTASGAFF
NA	TRBV7-2	TRBJ2-3	16	NA	TGTGCCAGCAGCTTAGAAACTCTTTACAGCACAGATACGCAGTATTTT	CASSLETLYSTDTQYF
NA	TRBV5-4	TRBJ1-2	16	NA	TGTGCCAGCAGCTGGGGGGGTGGCGGAGCTAACTATGGCTACACCTTC	CASSWGGGGANYGYTF
NA	TRBV29-1	TRBJ1-2	11	NA	TGCAGCGTTGAAGTCAGATATGGCTACACCTTC	CSVEVRYGYTF